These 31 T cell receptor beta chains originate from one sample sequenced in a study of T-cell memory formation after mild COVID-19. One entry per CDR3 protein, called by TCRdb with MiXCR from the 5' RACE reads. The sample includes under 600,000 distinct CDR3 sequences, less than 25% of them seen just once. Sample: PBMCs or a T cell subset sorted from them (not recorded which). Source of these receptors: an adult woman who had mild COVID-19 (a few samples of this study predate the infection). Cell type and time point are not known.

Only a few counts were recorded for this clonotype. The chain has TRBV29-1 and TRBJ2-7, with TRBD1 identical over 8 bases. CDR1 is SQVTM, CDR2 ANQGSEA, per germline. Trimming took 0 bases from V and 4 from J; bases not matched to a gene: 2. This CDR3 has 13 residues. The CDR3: CSVEEDREYEQYF. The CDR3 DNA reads TGCAGCGTTGAAGAGGACAGGGAATACGAGCAGTACTTC.

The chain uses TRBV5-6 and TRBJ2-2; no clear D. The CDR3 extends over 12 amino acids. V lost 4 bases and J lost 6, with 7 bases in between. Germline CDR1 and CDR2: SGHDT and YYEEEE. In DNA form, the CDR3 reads TGTGCCAGCAGCGTGAAACCCGGGGAGCTGTTTTTT. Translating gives CASSVKPGELFF.

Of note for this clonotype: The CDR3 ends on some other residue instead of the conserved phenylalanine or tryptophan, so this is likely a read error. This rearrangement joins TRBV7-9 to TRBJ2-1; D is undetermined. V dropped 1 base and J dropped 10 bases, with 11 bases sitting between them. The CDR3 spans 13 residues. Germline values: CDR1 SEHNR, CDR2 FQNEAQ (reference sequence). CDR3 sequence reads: CASSLVGSREQFL. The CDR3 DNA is TGTGCCAGCAGCTTAGTGGGTAGCCGGGAGCAGTTCTTA.

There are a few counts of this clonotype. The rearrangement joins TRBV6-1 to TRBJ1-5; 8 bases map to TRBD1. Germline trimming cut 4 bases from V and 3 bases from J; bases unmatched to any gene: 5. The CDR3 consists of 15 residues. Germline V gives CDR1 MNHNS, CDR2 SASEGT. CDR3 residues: CASSATGANNQPQHF. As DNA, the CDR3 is TGTGCCAGCAGTGCGACAGGGGCAAACAATCAGCCCCAGCATTTT.

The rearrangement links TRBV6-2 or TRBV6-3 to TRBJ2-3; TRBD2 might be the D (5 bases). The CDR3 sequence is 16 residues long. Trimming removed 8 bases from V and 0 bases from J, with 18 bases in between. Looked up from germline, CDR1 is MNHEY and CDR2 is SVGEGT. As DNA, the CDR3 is TGTGCCAGCCCCCAAGGAGGCGGCACTAGCACAGATACGCAGTATTTT. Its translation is CASPQGGGTSTDTQYF.

Written as DNA, the CDR3 is TGTGCCAGCAGCATGTCTGGACCCATGAACACTGAAGCTTTCTTT. Its protein product is CASSMSGPMNTEAFF. The chain couples TRBV7-9 to TRBJ1-1; D not certain. CDR3 length equals 15 residues. The germline V gene encodes CDR1 SEHNR and CDR2 FQNEAQ (reference sequence). V was cut by 5 bases and J by 0 bases, with 13 bases left in between.

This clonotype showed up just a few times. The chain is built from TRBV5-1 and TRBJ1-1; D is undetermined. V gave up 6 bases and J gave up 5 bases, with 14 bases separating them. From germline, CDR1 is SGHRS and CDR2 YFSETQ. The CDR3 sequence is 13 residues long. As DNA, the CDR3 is TGCGCCAGCACCAATTGGGATGGAACTGAAGCTTTCTTT. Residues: CASTNWDGTEAFF.

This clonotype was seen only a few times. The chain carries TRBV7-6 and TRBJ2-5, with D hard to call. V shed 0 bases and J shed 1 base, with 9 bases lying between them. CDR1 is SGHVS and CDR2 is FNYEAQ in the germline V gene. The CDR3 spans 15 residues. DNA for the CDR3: TGTGCCAGCAGCTTAGCGGCCGGATTCCAAGAGACCCAGTACTTC. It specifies CASSLAAGFQETQYF.

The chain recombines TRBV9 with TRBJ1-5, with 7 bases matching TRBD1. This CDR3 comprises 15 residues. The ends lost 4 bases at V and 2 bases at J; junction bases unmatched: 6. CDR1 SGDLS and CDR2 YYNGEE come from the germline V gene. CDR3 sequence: CASSPNTGGNQPQHF. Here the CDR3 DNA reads TGTGCCAGCAGCCCGAATACAGGGGGCAATCAGCCCCAGCATTTT.

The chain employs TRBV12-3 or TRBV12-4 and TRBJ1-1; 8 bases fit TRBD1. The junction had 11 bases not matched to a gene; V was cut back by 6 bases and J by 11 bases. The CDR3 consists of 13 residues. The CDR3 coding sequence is TGTGCCAGCAGACAGACAGGGGCCCCCGAGGCTTTCTTT. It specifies CASRQTGAPEAFF.

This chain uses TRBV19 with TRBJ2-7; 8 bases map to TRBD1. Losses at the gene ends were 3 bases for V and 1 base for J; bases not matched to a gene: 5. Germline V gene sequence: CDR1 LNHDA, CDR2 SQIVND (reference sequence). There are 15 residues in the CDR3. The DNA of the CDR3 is TGTGCCAGTAGTATTGGCAGGGGGCGATCCTACGAGCAGTACTTC. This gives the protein CASSIGRGRSYEQYF.

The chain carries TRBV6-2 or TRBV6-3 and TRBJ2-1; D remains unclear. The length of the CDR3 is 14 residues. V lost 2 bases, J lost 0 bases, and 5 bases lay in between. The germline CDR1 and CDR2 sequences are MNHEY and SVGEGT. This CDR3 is CASSYIHSYNEQFF. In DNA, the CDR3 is TGTGCCAGCAGTTACATTCACTCCTACAATGAGCAGTTCTTC.

DNA for the CDR3: TGTGCCAGCAAGCCGGGGTTCGGAAATGAAAAACTGTTTTTT. Translating it yields CASKPGFGNEKLFF. V is TRBV11-1 and J is TRBJ1-4; D gene unclear. Trimming shortened V by 7 bases and J by 5 bases, and 14 bases separated the two germline ends. Germline V gene lookup returns CDR1 SGHAT and CDR2 FQDESV (reference sequence). This CDR3 has 14 amino acids.

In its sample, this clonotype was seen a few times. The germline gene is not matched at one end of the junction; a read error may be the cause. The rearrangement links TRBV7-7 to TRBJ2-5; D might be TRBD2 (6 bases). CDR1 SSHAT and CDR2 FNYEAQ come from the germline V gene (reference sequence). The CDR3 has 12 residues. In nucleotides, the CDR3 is TGTGCTAGCAGCCAGACTAGTGAGACCCAGTACTTC. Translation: CASSQTSETQYF.

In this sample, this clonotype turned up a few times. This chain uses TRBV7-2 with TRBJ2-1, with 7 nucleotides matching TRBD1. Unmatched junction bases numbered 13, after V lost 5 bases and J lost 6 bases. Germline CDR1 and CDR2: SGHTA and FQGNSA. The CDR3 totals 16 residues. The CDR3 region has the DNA TGTGCCAGCAGCACCGGGACAGCCGCTCGGGGCAATGAGCAGTTCTTC. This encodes CASSTGTAARGNEQFF.

The CDR3: CASSFEGRPNTEAFF. In DNA form, the CDR3 reads TGTGCCAGCAGCTTCGAAGGTAGACCGAACACTGAAGCTTTCTTT. The gene calls are TRBV5-5 and TRBJ1-1; D uncertain. V was cut by 2 bases and J by 1 base, with 12 bases left in between. The CDR3 totals 15 residues. Germline V gene data show CDR1 as SGHKS and CDR2 as YYEKEE (reference sequence).

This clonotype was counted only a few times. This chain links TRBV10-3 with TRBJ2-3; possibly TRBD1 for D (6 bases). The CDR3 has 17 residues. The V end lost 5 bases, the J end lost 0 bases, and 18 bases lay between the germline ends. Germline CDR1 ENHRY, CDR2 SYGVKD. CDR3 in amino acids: CAISSSSQGLSTDTQYF. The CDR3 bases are TGTGCCATCAGTAGTTCGTCCCAGGGGCTAAGCACAGATACGCAGTATTTT.

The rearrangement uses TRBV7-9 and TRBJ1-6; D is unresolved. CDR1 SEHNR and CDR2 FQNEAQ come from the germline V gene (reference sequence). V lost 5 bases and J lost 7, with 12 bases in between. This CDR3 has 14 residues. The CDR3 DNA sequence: TGTGCCAGCAGCCCCCGGGCGGGCAATTCACCCCTCCACTTT. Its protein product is CASSPRAGNSPLHF.

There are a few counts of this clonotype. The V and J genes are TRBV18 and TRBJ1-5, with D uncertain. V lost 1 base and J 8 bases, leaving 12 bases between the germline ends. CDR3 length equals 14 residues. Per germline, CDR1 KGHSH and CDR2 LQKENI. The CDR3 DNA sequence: TGTGCCAGCTCACCACAGTACACCGGAGAGCCCCAGCATTTT. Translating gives CASSPQYTGEPQHF.

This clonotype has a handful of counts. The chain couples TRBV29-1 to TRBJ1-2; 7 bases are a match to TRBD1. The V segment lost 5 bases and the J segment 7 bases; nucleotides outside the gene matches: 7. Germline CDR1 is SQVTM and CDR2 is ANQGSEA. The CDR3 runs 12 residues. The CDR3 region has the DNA TGCAGCGTTCGGACAGGAGGATTTGGCTACACCTTC. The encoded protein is CSVRTGGFGYTF.

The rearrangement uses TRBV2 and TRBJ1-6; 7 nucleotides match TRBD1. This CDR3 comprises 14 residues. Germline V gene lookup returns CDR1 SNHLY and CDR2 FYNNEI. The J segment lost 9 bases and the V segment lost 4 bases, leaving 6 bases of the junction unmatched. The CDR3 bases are TGTGCCAGCAGTGCGGGACAGATGGTTTCACCCCTCCACTTT. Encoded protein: CASSAGQMVSPLHF.

For the CDR3, the DNA is TGCAGTGCCTCGCTGCAGGTGGGATGGGATACGCAGTATTTT. This codes for CSASLQVGWDTQYF. The chain joins TRBV20-1 to TRBJ2-3; unclear D gene. Trimming took off 6 bases at V and 6 bases at J, with 19 bases between the two ends. CDR3 length: 14 amino acids. Germline-derived CDR1 and CDR2 are DFQATT and SNEGSKA (reference sequence).

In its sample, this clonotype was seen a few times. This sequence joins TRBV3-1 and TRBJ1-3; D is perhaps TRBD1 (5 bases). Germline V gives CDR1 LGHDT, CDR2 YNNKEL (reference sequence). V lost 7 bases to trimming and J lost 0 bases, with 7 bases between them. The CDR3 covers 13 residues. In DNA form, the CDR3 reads TGTGCCAGCACAGGGAGCTCTGGAAACACCATATATTTT. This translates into CASTGSSGNTIYF.

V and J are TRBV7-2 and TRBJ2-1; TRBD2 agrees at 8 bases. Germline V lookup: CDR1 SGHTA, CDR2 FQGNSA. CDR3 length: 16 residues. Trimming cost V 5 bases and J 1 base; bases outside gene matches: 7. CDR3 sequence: CASSPPGTRSYNEQFF. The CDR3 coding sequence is TGTGCCAGCAGCCCACCCGGGACTAGGTCCTACAATGAGCAGTTCTTC.

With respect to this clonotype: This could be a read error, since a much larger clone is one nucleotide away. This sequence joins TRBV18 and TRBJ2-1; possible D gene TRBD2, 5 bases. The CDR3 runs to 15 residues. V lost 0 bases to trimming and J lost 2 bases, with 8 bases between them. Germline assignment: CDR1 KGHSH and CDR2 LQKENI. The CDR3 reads CASSPPGSAYNEQFF. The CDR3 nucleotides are TGTGCCAGCTCACCACCGGGGAGCGCCTACAATGAGCAGTTCTTC.

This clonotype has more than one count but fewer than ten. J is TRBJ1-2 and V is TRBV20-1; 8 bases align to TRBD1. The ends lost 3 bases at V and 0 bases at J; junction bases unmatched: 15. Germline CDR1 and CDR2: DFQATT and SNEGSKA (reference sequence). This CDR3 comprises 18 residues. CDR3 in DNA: TGCAGTGCTAGTCACGGTGCCAGGGGGCCAGAGGCTAACTATGGCTACACCTTC. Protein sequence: CSASHGARGPEANYGYTF.

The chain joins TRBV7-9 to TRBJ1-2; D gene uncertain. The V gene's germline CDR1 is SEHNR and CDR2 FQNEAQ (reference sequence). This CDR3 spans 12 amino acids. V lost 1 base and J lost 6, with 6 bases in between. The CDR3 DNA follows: TGTGCCAGCAGCTTAGTCCCGGATGGCTACACCTTC. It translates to CASSLVPDGYTF.

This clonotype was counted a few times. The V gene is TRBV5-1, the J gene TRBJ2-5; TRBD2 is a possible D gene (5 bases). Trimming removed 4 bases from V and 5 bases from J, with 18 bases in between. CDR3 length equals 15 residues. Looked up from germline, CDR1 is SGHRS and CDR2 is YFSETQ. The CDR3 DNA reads TGCGCCAGCAGCACCACAGTCGGTGTAGCGGAGACCCAGTACTTC. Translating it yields CASSTTVGVAETQYF.

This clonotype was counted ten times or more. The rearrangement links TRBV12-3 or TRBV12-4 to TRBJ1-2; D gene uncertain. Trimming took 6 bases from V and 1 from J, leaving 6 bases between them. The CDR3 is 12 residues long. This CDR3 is CASSPINYGYTF. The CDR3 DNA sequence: TGTGCCAGCAGCCCGATTAACTATGGCTACACCTTC.

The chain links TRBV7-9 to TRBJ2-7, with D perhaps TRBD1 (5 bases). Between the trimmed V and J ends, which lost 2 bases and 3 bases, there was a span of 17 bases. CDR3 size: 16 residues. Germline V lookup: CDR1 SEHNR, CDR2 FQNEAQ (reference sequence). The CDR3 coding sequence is TGTGCCAGCAGCTTATTATGGGGCGTGTACAGCTACGAGCAGTACTTC. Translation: CASSLLWGVYSYEQYF. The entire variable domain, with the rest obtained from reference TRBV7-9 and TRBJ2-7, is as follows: DTGVSQNPRHKITKRGQNVTFRCDPISEHNRLYWYRQTLGQGPEFLTYFQNEAQLEKSRLLSDRFSAERPKGSFSTLEIQRTEQGDSAMYLCASSLLWGVYSYEQYFGPGTRLTVT.

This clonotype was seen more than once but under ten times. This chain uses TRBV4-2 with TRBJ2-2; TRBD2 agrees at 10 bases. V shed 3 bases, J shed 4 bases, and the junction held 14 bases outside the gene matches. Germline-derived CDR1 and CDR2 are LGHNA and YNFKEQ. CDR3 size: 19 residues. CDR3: CASSHRRGSTSGFTGELFF. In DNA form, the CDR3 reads TGTGCCAGCAGCCACCGCAGGGGGTCGACTAGCGGGTTCACCGGGGAGCTGTTTTTT.